This T cell receptor beta chain was captured by sequencing in a study of T cell repertoires in ileal Crohn's disease. Study in general: The M6 sample came from neoterminal ileum during colonoscopy after surgery. Study-wide results and caveats: Postoperative endoscopy occurred within one year, median 6.9 months. Sorted CD8 T cells held more high-frequency clones than CD4.

On this clone itself: The antigen remains undetermined.

The method was immunoSEQ multiplex PCR; TCRdb's version includes in-frame clones alone and lacks a portion of them. This sample has 3,500 to 5,000 clones, with around 80% found just once. Time point given: neoterminal ileum biopsy at postoperative endoscopy, about 6 months after surgery. Trimming cost V 4 bases and J 8 bases; bases outside gene matches: 4. The CDR3 covers 14 residues. Germline V gives CDR1 SGHTA, CDR2 FQGNSA. The chain joins TRBV7-2 to TRBJ2-6; TRBD1 matches 8 bases. Material for sequencing was ileal tissue. The sequence derives from an adult with Crohn's disease. This CDR3 reads CASSSDRGPNVLTF. In nucleotides, the CDR3 is TGTGCCAGCAGCTCAGACAGGGGTCCCAACGTCCTGACTTTC.